This TCR beta chain was obtained from a study of blood T cell repertoires in COVID-19. Overall study: The samples span acute and convalescent COVID-19 from the United States, Italy and Spain.

Trimming at V came to 2 bases and at J to 3 bases, leaving 10 bases not matched to a gene. The CDR3 is made up of 17 amino acids. Germline loops: CDR1 MGHRA, CDR2 YSYEKL. Authors' methods: Counts of nucleated cells, estimated from reference gene primer amplification, were obtained. Sequencing used immunoSEQ multiplex PCR; TCRdb keeps in-frame clones, though not all of them. Clone size and the V and J calls come from that table; the DNA yielded D and trimming. The sample has 290,000 or so clones; 75% to 95% are singletons. Grouping used clinical history reported by participants in a survey and questionnaire.

Sequenced material: PBMCs or T cells enriched from blood (not recorded which). V is TRBV4-1 and J is TRBJ1-3; 7 positions agree with TRBD1. The TCR comes from a woman under 40 who had recovered from COVID-19. The CDR3 DNA is TGCGCCAGCAGCCAAACCCCGGGACAGCAATTTGGAAACACCATATATTTT. As protein: CASSQTPGQQFGNTIYF.